This section outlines one TCR beta chain sequence together with its context. The entry originates in a study of control samples from healthy donors and cancer patients. Germline assignment: CDR1 LNHDA and CDR2 SQIVND (reference sequence). Trimming cost V 4 bases and J 7 bases, with 17 bases left between them. CDR3 length: 15 residues. Data came from immunoSEQ multiplex PCR; TCRdb stores just in-frame clones and leaves some out. Among 150,000 to 200,000 clones listed, approximately 94% were seen once. J is TRBJ2-1 and V is TRBV19, with D uncertain. The sequenced sample consisted of blood. This TCR derives from a woman aged 35 to 49 in good health. The CDR3 sequence: CASSRTRSTLNEQFF. The CDR3 coding sequence is TGTGCCAGTAGTAGAACACGAAGTACGTTGAATGAGCAGTTCTTC.